The following is a T cell receptor beta chain sequence with its context. Antigen unknown. The data originate from a study of shared clonotypes between healthy human individuals. Sequenced by immunoSEQ multiplex PCR; TCRdb stores in-frame clones only, minus some. Of 650,000 to 800,000 clones listed, 72% were seen once; the top ten hold around 1.8%. General study findings and limits: It was only blood that was sampled, and tissue repertoires likely differ. Larger estimated richness was generally recorded for naive subsets relative to memory subsets. A reduction in generation probabilities was seen for non-shared clonotypes relative to those shared by all four donors. Sequencing depth was expected to influence donor clonotype sharing.

Per the germline V gene, CDR1 is KGHSH and CDR2 is LQKENI. The CDR3 runs to 14 residues. Trimming pared 5 bases from V and 8 bases from J, leaving 15 bases between. The sample taken for sequencing was memory CD4+ T cells sorted from blood. Subset reported: CD45RA-negative fraction. The TCR comes from a woman in her twenties or thirties in good health. The gene calls are TRBV18 and TRBJ1-4; a possible D gene is TRBD1 (6 bases). CDR3 coding DNA: TGTGCCAGCTCATCACAGGGTCCGCGGGAAAAACTGTTTTTT. Translating gives CASSSQGPREKLFF.